This TCR beta chain originates from a study of Tregs in tolerant kidney transplant recipients. Remarks on this clone: The read ends 3 residues early relative to the CDR3; the germline J gene fills the gap.

The CDR3 runs to 15 residues. V lost 5 bases, J lost 2 bases, and 13 bases lay in between. Germline V gene lookup returns CDR1 SEHNR and CDR2 FQNEAQ (reference sequence). The nonmyeloablative bone marrow transplants came from related graft donors, with transient mixed chimerism. Unstimulated regulatory T cells (CD4+CD25+CD127-), CD4+CD25- non-regulatory cells, CD4 and CD8 cells were FACS-sorted from thawed PBMCs. TCRdb keeps only in-frame clones here, not all; method: immunoSEQ multiplex PCR. The table counts roughly 15,000 clones; roughly 4% lies in the top ten. The receptor comes from a human patient who received a combined kidney and bone marrow transplant. Some of these T cells may belong to the graft donor. The rearrangement joins TRBV7-9 to TRBJ1-5; D is uncertain. Specimen: CD4+ T cells from blood (PBMCs), collected 12 months after the transplant. The CDR3 sequence: CASSPSQPGNQPQHF. Incomplete CDR3 DNA: TGTGCCAGCAGCCCTAGCCAGCCCGGCAATCAGCCC.